The T cell receptor beta chain described here comes from a study of T-cell reconstitution after alpha-beta-depleted transplantation in children. This clonotype was observed at least ten times. No antigen is known for it. This CDR3 contains 17 residues. J was trimmed by 5 bases and V by 4 bases; bases with no gene match: 13. Germline V gene lookup returns CDR1 SGHDT and CDR2 YYEEEE. Overall study findings and caveats: The study reportedly traced alpha-beta T cells about two months after transplant to several hundred expanded graft clones.

A TCRbeta library incorporating unique molecular identifiers was prepared. From the PCR reads, TCRdb called clonotypes with MiXCR, one entry per CDR3 protein. The sample lists about 110,000 distinct CDR3 sequences; approximately 10% were seen once. The J gene is TRBJ2-5, the V gene TRBV5-6; 11 positions agree with TRBD2. Sequencing was performed on PBMCs, taken before TCRalphabeta/CD19-depleted stem cell transplant. This receptor was identified in a boy aged 2 to 10 with acute lymphoblastic leukemia, due to receive a stem cell transplant. CDR3: CASSMARSGRAWETQYF. For the CDR3, the DNA is TGTGCCAGCAGCATGGCCCGTAGCGGGAGGGCTTGGGAGACCCAGTACTTC.